The 24 T cell receptor beta chains reported below all come from one sample, sequenced in a study of blood T cell repertoires in COVID-19. Using immunoSEQ multiplex PCR, the repertoire was profiled, and TCRdb retains in-frame clones only, with some absent. Altogether 120,000 to 150,000 clones are present, 80% to 90% being singletons, with the ten largest covering approximately 0.95%. Sample: peripheral blood. These receptors came from a woman aged 45-65 years with acute or convalescent COVID-19.

The gene calls are TRBV20-1 and TRBJ1-2; no clear D gene. The CDR3 sequence is 11 residues long. Germline-derived CDR1 and CDR2 are DFQATT and SNEGSKA (reference sequence). The ends were cut back, 8 bases at V and 2 bases at J, with 9 bases in the middle. The CDR3 sequence: CSTGSNYGYTF. As DNA, the CDR3 is TGCAGTACGGGATCGAACTATGGCTACACCTTC.

This clone has just one count. The chain employs TRBV10-1 and TRBJ2-4; 8 bases match TRBD1. This CDR3 contains 16 residues. Germline V gives CDR1 WNHNN, CDR2 SYGVQD (reference sequence). The V and J ends lost 5 bases and 0 bases, in that order; junction bases with no gene match: 6. CDR3 DNA: TGCGCCAGCAGTATGGGACAGGTTCCAGCCAAAAACATTCAGTACTTC. The encoded protein is CASSMGQVPAKNIQYF.

The rearrangement joins TRBV29-1 to TRBJ1-2; tentative D call: TRBD1 (5 bases). The length of the CDR3 is 12 residues. The germline V and J ends were trimmed by 4 bases and 8 bases, with 14 bases remaining between them. The germline V gene encodes CDR1 SQVTM and CDR2 ANQGSEA. CDR3 coding DNA: TGCAGCGTTGGACCGGAGCCAGGGGGCTACACCTTC. This gives the protein CSVGPEPGGYTF. Drawing the rest from reference TRBV29-1 and TRBJ1-2, the complete variable domain is SAVISQKPSRDICQRGTSLTIQCQVDSQVTMMFWYRQQPGQSLTLIATANQGSEATYESGFVIDKFPISRPNLTFSTLTVSNMSPEDSSIYLCSVGPEPGGYTFGSGTRLTVV.

The chain links TRBV30 to TRBJ1-1, with a tentative D call TRBD1 (5 bases). Germline loops: CDR1 GTSNPN, CDR2 SVGIG (reference sequence). CDR3 size: 13 residues. Trimming stripped 2 bases from V and 5 bases from J, with 12 bases between. CDR3 loop: CAWSSFRQTEAFF. The DNA for the CDR3 is TGTGCCTGGAGTTCCTTCCGACAGACTGAAGCTTTCTTT.

This clone was picked up one time. This chain links TRBV9 with TRBJ1-1; D ambiguous. CDR1 and CDR2 (germline): SGDLS, YYNGEE. V was cut by 1 base and J by 3 bases, with 10 bases left in between. This CDR3 contains 14 residues. CDR3 sequence (DNA): TGTGCCAGCAGCGTATCTGGTGCGGACACTGAAGCTTTCTTT. Translating gives CASSVSGADTEAFF. The variable domain in full, completed from reference TRBV9 and TRBJ1-1, reads DSGVTQTPKHLITATGQRVTLRCSPRSGDLSVYWYQQSLDQGLQFLIQYYNGEERAKGNILERFSAQQFPDLHSELNLSSLELGDSALYFCASSVSGADTEAFFGQGTRLTVV.

The chain has TRBV9 and TRBJ1-2, with 10 bases aligning to TRBD1. V shed 4 bases and J 5 bases; nucleotides not matched to a gene: 11. This CDR3 contains 16 residues. The germline gives CDR1 SGDLS, CDR2 YYNGEE. CDR3 amino acids: CASSPSLTGGAYGYTF. CDR3 coding DNA: TGTGCCAGCAGCCCATCATTGACAGGGGGCGCTTATGGCTACACCTTC.

This clone was found once. The gene calls are TRBV4-2 and TRBJ1-1; D not resolved. From germline, CDR1 is LGHNA and CDR2 YNFKEQ. V was cut by 2 bases and J by 4 bases, with 14 bases left in between. The CDR3 sequence is 15 residues long. Written as DNA, the CDR3 is TGTGCCAGCAGCCAACCAGGCGATCAGAGCACTGAAGCTTTCTTT. It specifies CASSQPGDQSTEAFF.

The V call is TRBV18, the J call TRBJ2-7; 9 nucleotides match TRBD2. There are 14 residues in the CDR3. From germline, CDR1 is KGHSH and CDR2 LQKENI. V lost 3 bases to trimming and J lost 4 bases; unmatched junction nucleotides: 4. The CDR3 DNA reads TGTGCCAGCTCACCTAGCGGGAGTTTATACGAGCAGTACTTC. It codes for CASSPSGSLYEQYF. The entire variable domain, with the rest obtained from reference TRBV18 and TRBJ2-7, is as follows: NAGVMQNPRHLVRRRGQEARLRCSPMKGHSHVYWYRQLPEEGLKFMVYLQKENIIDESGMPKERFSAEFPKEGPSILRIQQVVRGDSAAYFCASSPSGSLYEQYFGPGTRLTVT.

V and J are TRBV2 and TRBJ1-1; D possibly corresponds to TRBD1 (5 bases). This CDR3 has 15 amino acids. The V and J ends lost 0 bases and 10 bases respectively, with 18 bases between them. Germline lookup yields CDR1 SNHLY and CDR2 FYNNEI. The CDR3 region has the DNA TGTGCCAGCAGTGAAGCGCTGTGGGGGGGGTTTGTAGCTTTCTTT. Translation gives CASSEALWGGFVAFF.

This chain uses TRBV27 with TRBJ2-7, with 10 nucleotides matching TRBD1. J lost 4 bases, V lost 5 bases, and 8 bases had no gene match. Germline-derived CDR1 and CDR2 are MNHEY and SMNVEV (reference sequence). This CDR3 is built from 15 residues. The CDR3 nucleotides read TGTGCCAGCAGTGACTCCGGGACAGGGGAATACGAGCAGTACTTC. Amino acid sequence: CASSDSGTGEYEQYF.

The chain recombines TRBV7-9 with TRBJ2-1; 8 bases align to TRBD2. This CDR3 is 17 amino acids long. CDR1 and CDR2 from the germline V gene are SEHNR and FQNEAQ (reference sequence). J was trimmed by 0 bases and V by 5 bases; bases with no gene match: 9. The CDR3 coding sequence is TGTGCCAGCAGCCCGGGAGGGGAGCTAGTCTCCTACAATGAGCAGTTCTTC. It specifies CASSPGGELVSYNEQFF.

This clone has just one count. This sequence joins TRBV6-5 and TRBJ1-1; TRBD1 might be the D (6 bases). The CDR3 is made up of 14 amino acids. Germline values: CDR1 MNHEY, CDR2 SVGAGI. The V end lost 2 bases, the J end lost 2 bases, and 9 bases lay between the germline ends. The CDR3 loop is CASSYGTPNTEAFF. The CDR3 coding sequence is TGTGCCAGCAGTTACGGGACACCTAACACTGAAGCTTTCTTT.

This clone showed up just once. The gene calls are TRBV9 and TRBJ1-2, with no clear D. V dropped 0 bases and J dropped 3 bases, with 9 bases sitting between them. The CDR3 is 14 residues long. The germline V gene encodes CDR1 SGDLS and CDR2 YYNGEE. CDR3 sequence: CASSVAPGDYGYTF. DNA for the CDR3: TGTGCCAGCAGCGTAGCTCCCGGGGACTATGGCTACACCTTC.

This clone appeared once. The chain has TRBV9 and TRBJ2-3, with 11 bases aligning to TRBD1. Germline trimming cut 4 bases from V and 2 bases from J; bases unmatched to any gene: 6. Germline CDR1 and CDR2: SGDLS and YYNGEE. This CDR3 comprises 16 residues. In DNA, the CDR3 is TGTGCCAGCAGCCCAGGGACAGGGGGATACACAGATACGCAGTATTTT. Translating gives CASSPGTGGYTDTQYF.

The chain joins TRBV6-1 to TRBJ2-3, with 10 positions matching TRBD2. Trimming at V came to 1 base and at J to 6 bases, leaving 7 bases not matched to a gene. This CDR3 is 16 amino acids long. The germline CDR1 and CDR2 sequences are MNHNS and SASEGT. CDR3 sequence reads: CASSEGLAGLSDTQYF. CDR3 DNA: TGTGCCAGCAGTGAAGGACTAGCGGGCCTCTCTGATACGCAGTATTTT.

The J gene is TRBJ1-5, the V gene TRBV6-5; D call uncertain. The germline gives CDR1 MNHEY, CDR2 SVGAGI. V was clipped by 0 bases and J by 1 base, with 10 bases between them. The CDR3 covers 16 residues. For the CDR3, the DNA is TGTGCCAGCAGTTACTCCCGGGTGGCCAGCAATCAGCCCCAGCATTTT. It specifies CASSYSRVASNQPQHF.

The chain has TRBV5-4 and TRBJ1-3; the D gene is possibly TRBD1 (5 bases). There are 17 residues in the CDR3. From germline, CDR1 is SGHNT and CDR2 YYREEE (reference sequence). V lost 0 bases to trimming and J lost 0 bases, with 13 bases between them. CDR3 residues: CASSLVSTGISGNTIYF. As DNA, the CDR3 is TGTGCCAGCAGCTTGGTATCCACAGGAATCTCTGGAAACACCATATATTTT. Drawing the rest from reference TRBV5-4 and TRBJ1-3, the complete variable domain is ETGVTQSPTHLIKTRGQQVTLRCSSQSGHNTVSWYQQALGQGPQFIFQYYREEENGRGNFPPRFSGLQFPNYSSELNVNALELDDSALYLCASSLVSTGISGNTIYFGEGSWLTVV.

The rearrangement links TRBV11-3 to TRBJ2-3, with 9 positions matching TRBD2. Germline lookup yields CDR1 SGHNT and CDR2 YENEEA. Unmatched junction bases numbered 7, after V lost 5 bases and J lost 1 base. The CDR3 is made up of 16 amino acids. The CDR3 coding sequence is TGTGCCAGCAGCCACGGGACTAGCTGGGGCACAGATACGCAGTATTTT. It is translated as CASSHGTSWGTDTQYF.

The rearrangement joins TRBV7-3 to TRBJ1-6; the D gene is possibly TRBD1 (5 bases). CDR3 length equals 15 residues. Germline assignment: CDR1 SGHTA and CDR2 FQGTGA. Trimming shortened V by 5 bases and J by 0 bases, and 8 bases separated the two germline ends. Here the CDR3 DNA reads TGTGCCAGCAGCCAAGACAGCTCCTATAATTCACCCCTCCACTTT. Translated: CASSQDSSYNSPLHF.

This clone has just one count. The CDR3 loop reads CASSQEWGSGEQYF. The CDR3 region has the DNA TGTGCCAGCAGCCAAGAGTGGGGTAGCGGGGAGCAGTACTTC. The chain combines TRBV4-2 with TRBJ2-7, with TRBD2 identical over 7 bases. This CDR3 region has 14 residues. Germline CDR1 is LGHNA and CDR2 is YNFKEQ. Unmatched junction bases numbered 6, after V lost 0 bases and J lost 7 bases.

V and J are TRBV3-1 (or the pseudogene TRBV3-2) and TRBJ1-6; 9 bases match TRBD1. Per germline, CDR1 LGHDT and CDR2 YNNKEL (reference sequence). The CDR3 consists of 16 residues. V lost 4 bases, J lost 6 bases, and 7 bases stayed unmatched. The CDR3 coding sequence is TGTGCCAGCAGCCGATCGGACAGGGGCGGTAATTCACCCCTCCACTTT. Protein product: CASSRSDRGGNSPLHF.

The V gene is TRBV19, the J gene TRBJ2-3; D uncertain. CDR3 size: 15 residues. With 6 bases removed from V and 0 bases from J, the gap between germline ends came to 13 bases. The germline gives CDR1 LNHDA, CDR2 SQIVND (reference sequence). The CDR3 loop is CASSPARASTDTQYF. The CDR3 DNA reads as TGTGCCAGTAGCCCCGCCCGAGCCAGCACAGATACGCAGTATTTT.

This chain uses TRBV24-1 with TRBJ2-5, with a tentative D call TRBD2 (6 bases). The V end was cut by 10 bases, the J end by 5 bases, with 16 bases between. From germline, CDR1 is KGHDR and CDR2 SFDVKD. The CDR3 extends over 13 amino acids. The CDR3, as DNA: TGTGCCACGTTACCATCAGGGAGGGAGACCCAGTACTTC. Protein: CATLPSGRETQYF.

This chain links TRBV15 with TRBJ1-1; weak D call: TRBD1 (6 bases). Germline CDR1 and CDR2: LNHNV and YYDKDF (reference sequence). With 0 bases removed from V and 1 base from J, the gap between germline ends came to 15 bases. The CDR3 sequence is 17 residues long. DNA of the CDR3: TGTGCCACCAGCAGAGACCGCTGGACAGCAAAGAACACTGAAGCTTTCTTT. The encoded protein is CATSRDRWTAKNTEAFF.